The rows below give T cell receptor beta chains drawn from one sample of a study of circulating and synovial CD4+ cells in juvenile arthritis. Data came from immunoSEQ multiplex PCR; TCRdb stores just in-frame clones and leaves some out. The sample consists of some 15,000 clones, around nine tenths of them appearing once. Sequences were obtained from CD4+ T cells from blood. The receptors here all came from a human donor with juvenile idiopathic arthritis. CDR3s include the opening cysteine and the closing phenylalanine or tryptophan. The order of the fields is clone size, J gene, V gene, D gene, CDR3 length, CDR3 protein, CDR3 DNA. The D gene is left open where the match is weak. Clone sizes are given selectively: once, few, many, or a class where the clone is expanded.

clone_size: .; j_call: TRBJ1-1; v_call: TRBV29-1; d_call: .; cdr3_length: 12; cdr3_aa: CSVARGTAEAFF; cdr3_nt: TGCAGCGTCGCCAGGGGTACGGCTGAAGCTTTCTTT
clone_size: .; j_call: TRBJ2-3; v_call: TRBV19; d_call: TRBD2; cdr3_length: 15; cdr3_aa: CASSWTSGGAVAQYF; cdr3_nt: TGTGCCAGTTCTTGGACTAGCGGGGGGGCTGTCGCGCAGTATTTT
clone_size: .; j_call: TRBJ2-7; v_call: TRBV7-9; d_call: TRBD2; cdr3_length: 18; cdr3_aa: CASSLGLGTSGRTDEQYF; cdr3_nt: TGTGCCAGCAGCTTAGGCCTCGGCACTAGCGGGAGGACCGACGAGCAGTACTTC
clone_size: .; j_call: TRBJ1-4; v_call: TRBV5-8; d_call: TRBD1; cdr3_length: 15; cdr3_aa: CASSSWTGLREKLFF; cdr3_nt: TGTGCCAGCAGCTCTTGGACAGGGTTAAGGGAAAAACTGTTTTTT
clone_size: .; j_call: TRBJ2-1; v_call: TRBV6-1; d_call: TRBD2; cdr3_length: 14; cdr3_aa: CASRTSGGYNEQFF; cdr3_nt: TGTGCCAGCAGGACTAGCGGGGGCTACAATGAGCAGTTCTTC
clone_size: once; j_call: TRBJ2-1; v_call: TRBV7-2; d_call: .; cdr3_length: 15; cdr3_aa: CASSLGPGGGNEQFF; cdr3_nt: TGTGCCAGCAGCTTAGGTCCTGGCGGTGGCAATGAGCAGTTCTTC
clone_size: .; j_call: TRBJ1-2; v_call: TRBV9; d_call: .; cdr3_length: 14; cdr3_aa: CASSVDGREVGYTF; cdr3_nt: TGTGCCAGCAGCGTGGATGGCAGGGAGGTCGGCTACACCTTC
clone_size: .; j_call: TRBJ1-3; v_call: TRBV11-1; d_call: TRBD1; cdr3_length: 15; cdr3_aa: CASSPGQAWGNTIYF; cdr3_nt: TGTGCCAGCAGCCCGGGACAGGCCTGGGGAAACACCATATATTTT
clone_size: once; j_call: TRBJ1-1; v_call: TRBV2; d_call: .; cdr3_length: 13; cdr3_aa: CASTFEANTEAFF; cdr3_nt: TGTGCCAGCACATTCGAGGCGAACACTGAAGCTTTCTTT
clone_size: once; j_call: TRBJ2-6; v_call: TRBV7-3; d_call: .; cdr3_length: 18; cdr3_aa: CASSRDSPRISGANVLTF; cdr3_nt: TGTGCCAGCAGCCGAGACTCCCCCCGGATCTCTGGGGCCAACGTCCTGACTTTC
clone_size: .; j_call: TRBJ1-4; v_call: TRBV5-1; d_call: .; cdr3_length: 14; cdr3_aa: CASSLGQSNEKLFF; cdr3_nt: TGCGCCAGCAGCTTGGGACAGAGTAATGAAAAACTGTTTTTT